This passage covers 20 T cell receptor beta chains from one sample sequenced in a study of cytomegalovirus exposure and HLA in healthy donors. TCRdb's copy holds only in-frame clones and misses some; the assay was immunoSEQ multiplex PCR. The table includes 130,000 or so clones, 80% to 90% detected once. Material: PBMCs. These receptors came from a woman aged 18-29 years in good health and CMV-seropositive.

The V call is TRBV4-1, the J call TRBJ2-3, with TRBD1 as a possible D gene (5 bases). Germline V gene data show CDR1 as MGHRA and CDR2 as YSYEKL. The CDR3 consists of 15 residues. The V gene lost 0 bases and the J gene lost 1 base, with 8 bases spanning the gap. The CDR3 region is CASSQEGQGTDTQYF. CDR3 nucleotides: TGCGCCAGCAGCCAAGAGGGGCAGGGCACAGATACGCAGTATTTT.

The rearrangement joins TRBV7-9 to TRBJ1-1; 8 positions match TRBD1. Losses at the gene ends were 4 bases for V and 3 bases for J; bases not matched to a gene: 7. The CDR3 contains 15 residues. Germline lookup yields CDR1 SEHNR and CDR2 FQNEAQ (reference sequence). As DNA, the CDR3 is TGTGCCAGCAGCTCCAGACAGGGGATCCACACTGAAGCTTTCTTT. It yields the protein CASSSRQGIHTEAFF.

The chain employs TRBV2 and TRBJ2-3, with D tentatively TRBD1 (6 bases). Germline V CDR1 and CDR2: SNHLY, FYNNEI. The CDR3 spans 14 residues. Trimming pared 8 bases from V and 1 base from J, leaving 13 bases between. In nucleotides, the CDR3 is TGTGCCAGCGAACAGGGCGCCCGCACAGATACGCAGTATTTT. Its protein is CASEQGARTDTQYF. The full variable domain, completed using reference TRBV2 and TRBJ2-3, is EPEVTQTPSHQVTQMGQEVILRCVPISNHLYFYWYRQILGQKVEFLVSFYNNEISEKSEIFDDQFSVERPDGSNFTLKIRSTKLEDSAMYFCASEQGARTDTQYFGPGTRLTVL.

The J gene is TRBJ2-7, the V gene TRBV6-5; 9 bases are a match to TRBD1. Germline V gene sequence: CDR1 MNHEY, CDR2 SVGAGI. With 11 bases clipped from V and 3 bases from J, the junction kept 11 bases outside the gene matches. There are 14 residues in the CDR3. CDR3 bases: TGTGCCTCCGGATGGACAGGGGATTACTACGAGCAGTACTTC. This sequence encodes CASGWTGDYYEQYF.

The J gene is TRBJ2-3, the V gene TRBV6-5; maybe TRBD2 (7 bases). The CDR3 contains 14 residues. V gave up 5 bases and J gave up 4 bases, with 13 bases separating them. Germline-derived CDR1 and CDR2 are MNHEY and SVGAGI. The CDR3 DNA reads as TGTGCCAGCAGTCGGGGGGCTGGCGCAGATACGCAGTATTTT. Residues: CASSRGAGADTQYF.

CDR3 loop: CASTLARVPTDTQYF. The CDR3 DNA follows: TGTGCCAGCACCTTAGCGCGGGTCCCGACAGATACGCAGTATTTT. The rearrangement joins TRBV28 to TRBJ2-3; possible D gene TRBD2, 5 bases. This CDR3 is 15 amino acids long. Germline lookup yields CDR1 MDHEN and CDR2 SYDVKM. Deletions cut 7 bases from V and 3 bases from J, with 17 bases between. Based on the CDR3 plus reference TRBV28 and TRBJ2-3, the full variable domain is DVKVTQSSRYLVKRTGEKVFLECVQDMDHENMFWYRQDPGLGLRLIYFSYDVKMKEKGDIPEGYSVSREKKERFSLILESASTNQTSMYLCASTLARVPTDTQYFGPGTRLTVL.

The rearrangement uses TRBV30 and TRBJ1-1, with unresolved D. Deletions cut 2 bases from V and 7 bases from J, with 8 bases between. This CDR3 is 11 amino acids long. Germline-derived CDR1 and CDR2 are GTSNPN and SVGIG (reference sequence). The CDR3 loop is CAWSNSNEAFF. The CDR3, as DNA: TGTGCCTGGAGTAACAGCAATGAAGCTTTCTTT.

The V and J genes are TRBV5-4 and TRBJ1-1; TRBD1 is a possible D gene (5 bases). This CDR3 is built from 14 residues. Per germline, CDR1 SGHNT and CDR2 YYREEE (reference sequence). Trimming stripped 5 bases from V and 1 base from J, with 12 bases between. Here the CDR3 DNA reads TGTGCCAGCAGATACCTGGGGGGGAACACTGAAGCTTTCTTT. Amino acids: CASRYLGGNTEAFF.

This clone was counted only a few times. Other DNA sequences of this sample code for an identical CDR3. This chain joins TRBV6-4 and TRBJ2-1, with 11 bases aligning to TRBD2. Trimming cost V 0 bases and J 7 bases; bases outside gene matches: 2. CDR1 and CDR2 (germline): MRHNA, SNTAGT. CDR3 length: 15 amino acids. The CDR3 bases are TGTGCCAGCAGTGACTCTAGCGGGGGGGCTAATGAGCAGTTCTTC. Translating it yields CASSDSSGGANEQFF.

J is TRBJ1-2 and V is TRBV7-2; 8 nucleotides line up with TRBD1. The CDR3 covers 18 residues. V shed 2 bases and J 0 bases; nucleotides not matched to a gene: 11. Germline assignment: CDR1 SGHTA and CDR2 FQGNSA. The CDR3 DNA follows: TGTGCCAGCAGCTTATTCCCCCCAGGGGGCAACTCTAACTATGGCTACACCTTC. Amino acids: CASSLFPPGGNSNYGYTF.

This clone was counted a few times. The rearrangement links TRBV2 to TRBJ1-2; TRBD1 might be the D (6 bases). The V gene lost 3 bases and the J gene lost 7 bases, with 6 bases spanning the gap. Germline CDR1 reads SNHLY; CDR2 reads FYNNEI. The CDR3 spans 11 residues. The CDR3, as DNA: TGTGCCAGCAGTGACAGGGGTGGCTACACCTTC. It codes for CASSDRGGYTF.

The chain couples TRBV7-9 to TRBJ2-7; D is possibly TRBD2 (6 bases). The CDR3 loop spans 15 amino acids. CDR1 is SEHNR and CDR2 is FQNEAQ in the germline V gene (reference sequence). V lost 5 bases to trimming and J lost 5 bases, with 19 bases between them. CDR3 in DNA: TGTGCCAGCAGCACTTGGACTACCCGAGGGAACGAGCAGTACTTC. Its protein product is CASSTWTTRGNEQYF.

V gene TRBV28 combines with J gene TRBJ1-5; 7 bases fit TRBD1. The J segment lost 1 base and the V segment lost 6 bases, leaving 6 bases of the junction unmatched. Per the germline V gene, CDR1 is MDHEN and CDR2 is SYDVKM. This CDR3 is 15 amino acids long. CDR3 region: CASRRGGKSNQPQHF. The DNA for the CDR3 is TGTGCCAGCAGAAGAGGGGGCAAGAGCAATCAGCCCCAGCATTTT. Full variable domain (remainder filled in from reference TRBV28 and TRBJ1-5): DVKVTQSSRYLVKRTGEKVFLECVQDMDHENMFWYRQDPGLGLRLIYFSYDVKMKEKGDIPEGYSVSREKKERFSLILESASTNQTSMYLCASRRGGKSNQPQHFGDGTRLSIL.

The CDR3 loop reads CASSGPGQGYEKLFF. CDR3 DNA: TGCGCCAGCAGCGGACCGGGACAGGGTTATGAAAAACTGTTTTTT. The rearrangement uses TRBV4-1 and TRBJ1-4; 9 bases are a match to TRBD1. CDR1 and CDR2 (germline): MGHRA, YSYEKL. This CDR3 is built from 15 residues. V lost 5 bases, J lost 6 bases, and 7 bases stayed unmatched.

The chain couples TRBV6-1 to TRBJ2-2; 9 positions match TRBD2. The CDR3 loop spans 16 amino acids. V was clipped by 4 bases and J by 4 bases; unmatched bases: 7. Germline CDR1 reads MNHNS; CDR2 reads SASEGT. CDR3 residues: CASSVRGGVGTGELFF. The CDR3 DNA is TGTGCCAGCAGTGTGCGGGGGGGCGTTGGCACCGGGGAGCTGTTTTTT.

V is TRBV7-9 and J is TRBJ2-2; 11 bases agree with TRBD2. This CDR3 comprises 19 residues. Trimming cost V 5 bases and J 0 bases; bases outside gene matches: 11. CDR1 is SEHNR and CDR2 is FQNEAQ in the germline V gene (reference sequence). CDR3 nucleotide sequence: TGTGCCAGCAGCCGCATAGCGGGGGGGATACTAACGAACACCGGGGAGCTGTTTTTT. Protein product: CASSRIAGGILTNTGELFF. Variable domain in full (rest from reference TRBV7-9 and TRBJ2-2): DTGVSQNPRHKITKRGQNVTFRCDPISEHNRLYWYRQTLGQGPEFLTYFQNEAQLEKSRLLSDRFSAERPKGSFSTLEIQRTEQGDSAMYLCASSRIAGGILTNTGELFFGEGSRLTVL.

The rearrangement links TRBV19 to TRBJ1-1; D uncertain. CDR3 length equals 15 residues. V was trimmed by 0 bases and J by 8 bases, leaving 16 bases between them. Germline V gene data show CDR1 as LNHDA and CDR2 as SQIVND (reference sequence). In nucleotides, the CDR3 is TGTGCCAGTAGTATAGATTGGTCGCCGGTCGGGGAAGCTTTCTTT. Translation: CASSIDWSPVGEAFF.

The chain is built from TRBV2 and TRBJ2-4; D might be TRBD2 (5 bases). V was pared by 3 bases and J by 0 bases, with 12 bases between. The CDR3 extends over 16 amino acids. Per the germline V gene, CDR1 is SNHLY and CDR2 is FYNNEI. CDR3 in amino acids: CASSDRTSLAKNIQYF. The CDR3 DNA reads as TGTGCCAGCAGTGATCGGACTTCCCTAGCCAAAAACATTCAGTACTTC.

The V call is TRBV28, the J call TRBJ1-2, with TRBD1 identical over 7 bases. CDR1 and CDR2 from the germline V gene are MDHEN and SYDVKM. CDR3 length equals 19 residues. Losses at the gene ends were 7 bases for V and 2 bases for J; bases not matched to a gene: 22. CDR3 in DNA: TGTGCCAGCACTGATCTTACCGGGACAGCAACATTGGGAAACTATGGCTACACCTTC. This gives the protein CASTDLTGTATLGNYGYTF.

Details on this clone: Different DNA sequences within this sample yield the same CDR3. The chain couples TRBV28 to TRBJ1-1; no reliable D call. V lost 4 bases, J lost 1 base, and 4 bases lay in between. Germline V CDR1 and CDR2: MDHEN, SYDVKM. This CDR3 spans 12 amino acids. The CDR3: CASSSGNTEAFF. CDR3 sequence (DNA): TGTGCCAGCAGTTCAGGGAACACTGAAGCTTTCTTT.